This T cell receptor beta chain was documented in a study of blood T cell repertoires in COVID-19. Study background: T cells, B-cell-depleted T cells, or PBMCs provided the cDNA or gDNA that served as material.

The Seattle patients, enrolled during active infection, were followed longitudinally. Germline V CDR1 and CDR2: KGHSH, LQKENI. The CDR3 loop spans 15 amino acids. V lost 2 bases to trimming and J lost 0 bases; unmatched junction nucleotides: 0. Per the study methods: Amplifying reference gene primers gave estimates of nucleated cell counts. Profiling relied on immunoSEQ multiplex PCR, and the TCRdb table lists in-frame clones only, not all of them. The D gene and trimming were derived from the DNA, and the V and J assignments and clone size from that table. The table has 200,000 to 250,000 clones, 86% seen once.

The rearrangement links TRBV18 to TRBJ1-4; 7 nucleotides match TRBD1. Sequencing was performed on peripheral blood. The receptor's source is a man in his fifties or sixties with COVID-19, enrolled during active disease. The CDR3 bases are TGTGCCAGCTCACCAGGGACAGCAACTAATGAAAAACTGTTTTTT. Translation: CASSPGTATNEKLFF. The full variable domain, its missing parts supplied by reference TRBV18 and TRBJ1-4, is NAGVMQNPRHLVRRRGQEARLRCSPMKGHSHVYWYRQLPEEGLKFMVYLQKENIIDESGMPKERFSAEFPKEGPSILRIQQVVRGDSAAYFCASSPGTATNEKLFFGSGTQLSVL.